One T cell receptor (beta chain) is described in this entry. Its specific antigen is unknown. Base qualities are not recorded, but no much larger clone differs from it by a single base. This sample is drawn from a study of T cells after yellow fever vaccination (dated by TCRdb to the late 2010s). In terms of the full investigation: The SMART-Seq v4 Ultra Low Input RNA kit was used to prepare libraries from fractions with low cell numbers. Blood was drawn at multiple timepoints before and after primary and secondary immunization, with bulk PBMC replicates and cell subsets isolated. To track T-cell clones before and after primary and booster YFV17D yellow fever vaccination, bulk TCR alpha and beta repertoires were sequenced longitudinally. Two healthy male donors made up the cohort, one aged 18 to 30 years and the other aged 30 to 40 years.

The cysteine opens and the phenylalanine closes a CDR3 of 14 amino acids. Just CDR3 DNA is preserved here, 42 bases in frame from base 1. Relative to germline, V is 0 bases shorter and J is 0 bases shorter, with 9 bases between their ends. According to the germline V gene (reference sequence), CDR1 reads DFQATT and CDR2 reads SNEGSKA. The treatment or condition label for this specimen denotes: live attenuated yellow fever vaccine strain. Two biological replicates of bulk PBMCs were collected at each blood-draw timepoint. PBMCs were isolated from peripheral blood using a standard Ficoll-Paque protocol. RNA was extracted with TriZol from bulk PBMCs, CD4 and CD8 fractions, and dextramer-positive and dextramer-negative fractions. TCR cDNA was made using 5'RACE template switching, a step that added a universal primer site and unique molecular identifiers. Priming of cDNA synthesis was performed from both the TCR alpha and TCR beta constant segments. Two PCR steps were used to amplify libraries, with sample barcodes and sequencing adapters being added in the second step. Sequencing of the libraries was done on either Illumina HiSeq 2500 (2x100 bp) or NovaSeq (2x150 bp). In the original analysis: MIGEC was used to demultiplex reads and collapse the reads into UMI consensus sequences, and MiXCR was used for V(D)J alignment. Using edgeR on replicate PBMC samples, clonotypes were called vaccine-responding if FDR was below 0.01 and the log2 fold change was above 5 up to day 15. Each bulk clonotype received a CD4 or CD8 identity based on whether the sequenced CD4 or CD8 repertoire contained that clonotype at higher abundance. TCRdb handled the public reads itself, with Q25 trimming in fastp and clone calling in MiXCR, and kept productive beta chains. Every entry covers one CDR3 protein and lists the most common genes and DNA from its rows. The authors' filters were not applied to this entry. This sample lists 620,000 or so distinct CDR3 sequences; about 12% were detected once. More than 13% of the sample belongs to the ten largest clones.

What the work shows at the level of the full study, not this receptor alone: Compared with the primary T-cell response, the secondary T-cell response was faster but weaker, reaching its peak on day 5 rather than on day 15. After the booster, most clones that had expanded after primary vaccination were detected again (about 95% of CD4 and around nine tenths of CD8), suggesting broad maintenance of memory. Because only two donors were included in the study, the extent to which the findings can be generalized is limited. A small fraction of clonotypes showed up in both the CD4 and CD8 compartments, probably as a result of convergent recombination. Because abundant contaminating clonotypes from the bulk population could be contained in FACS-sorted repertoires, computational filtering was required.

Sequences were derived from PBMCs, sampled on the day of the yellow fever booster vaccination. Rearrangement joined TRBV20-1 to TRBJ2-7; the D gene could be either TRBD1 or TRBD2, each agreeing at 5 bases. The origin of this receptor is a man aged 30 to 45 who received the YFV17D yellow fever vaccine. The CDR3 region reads CSARDPGSSYEQYF. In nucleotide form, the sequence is TGCAGTGCTAGAGATCCAGGGAGCTCCTACGAGCAGTACTTC.